This T cell receptor (beta chain) is drawn from a study of T-cell reconstitution after alpha-beta-depleted transplantation in children. Unique molecular identifiers featured in how the TCRbeta library was prepared. TCRdb recomputed calls from the PCR reads with MiXCR, one row per CDR3 protein. The table lists 700,000 to 950,000 distinct CDR3 sequences, 16% of them singletons. The CDR3 covers 19 residues. J was trimmed by 1 base and V by 4 bases; bases with no gene match: 15. CDR1 SGHRS and CDR2 YFSETQ come from the germline V gene. The TCR was taken from a male patient younger than 18 who had a stem cell transplant for acute lymphoblastic leukemia, so the T cells may come from the graft donor. This specimen consisted of PBMCs, mostly from graft donor cells, obtained 360 days after TCRalphabeta/CD19-depleted stem cell transplant. J is TRBJ2-2 and V is TRBV5-1; 8 bases align to TRBD2. The CDR3 DNA sequence: TGCGCCAGCAGCCCTCGGACATTCGTGGCGGGAGGGAACACCGGGGAGCTGTTTTTT. This sequence encodes CASSPRTFVAGGNTGELFF.